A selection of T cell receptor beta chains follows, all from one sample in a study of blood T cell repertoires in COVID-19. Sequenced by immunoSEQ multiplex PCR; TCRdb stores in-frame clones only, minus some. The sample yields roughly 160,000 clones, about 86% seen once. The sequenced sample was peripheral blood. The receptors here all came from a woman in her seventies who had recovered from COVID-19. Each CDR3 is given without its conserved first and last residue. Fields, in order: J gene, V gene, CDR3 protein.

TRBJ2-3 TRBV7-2 ASSPHGLVGDTQY
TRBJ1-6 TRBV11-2 ASSRAGNNSPLH
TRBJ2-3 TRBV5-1 ASSPDLDRGTQY
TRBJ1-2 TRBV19 ASSIRLLGSGYT
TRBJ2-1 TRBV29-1 SVILSGRARDEQF
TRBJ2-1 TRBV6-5 AIQKGASYNEQF
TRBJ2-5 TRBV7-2 ASSPRTSGQETQY
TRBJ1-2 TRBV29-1 SVEGGALGYT
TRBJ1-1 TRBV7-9 ASSLLAEAF
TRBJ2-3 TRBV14 ASSTRTSSPQY
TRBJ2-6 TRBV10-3 AISVGAGNSGANVLT
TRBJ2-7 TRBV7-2 ASSRARAYEQY
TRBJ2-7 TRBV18 ASGQGGEQY
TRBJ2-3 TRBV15 ATSRDRLQDTQY
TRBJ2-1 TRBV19 ASSRGWGGVGEQF
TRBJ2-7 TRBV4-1 ASSREGQESSYEQY
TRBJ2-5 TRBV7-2 ASSLRRAEETQY
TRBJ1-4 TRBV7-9 ASSPRTGRGNEKLF
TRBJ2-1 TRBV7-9 ASSLGSSSSYNEQF
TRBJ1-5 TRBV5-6 ASSFRDNYQPQH
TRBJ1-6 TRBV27 ASSPSRYSPLH
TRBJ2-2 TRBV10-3 AISAGGLAVRTGELF
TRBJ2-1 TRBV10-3 AITDSGTDNEQF
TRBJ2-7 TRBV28 ASSLIYQYEQY
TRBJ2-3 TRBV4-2 ASSQREDTQY
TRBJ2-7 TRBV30 AWTGPYEQY
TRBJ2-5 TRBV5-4 ASSLGLTGEY
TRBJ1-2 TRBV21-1 ASSPGSYGYT
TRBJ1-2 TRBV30 AWSGQGDYGYT
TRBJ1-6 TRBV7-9 ASGEGGGRVASPLH
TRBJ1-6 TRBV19 ASSMRSVPGNSPLH
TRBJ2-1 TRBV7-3 ASSPGLVSFGEQF
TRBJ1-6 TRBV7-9 ASSLTGAESPLH
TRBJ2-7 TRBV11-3 ASSLRTGTYEQY
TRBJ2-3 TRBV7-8 ASSPSLGTSAGGTQY
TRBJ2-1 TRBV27 ASSLGGGAHEQF
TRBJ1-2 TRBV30 AWGQGGLDGYT
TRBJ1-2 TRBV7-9 ASSLAGGGGYGYT
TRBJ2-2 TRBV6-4 ASSALLGGELF
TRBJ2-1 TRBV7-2 ASSFAGVVGSEQF
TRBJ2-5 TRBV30 AWSNGGVQETQY
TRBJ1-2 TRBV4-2 ASSPLGAGALGYT
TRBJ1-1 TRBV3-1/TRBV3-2 ASGQPEAF
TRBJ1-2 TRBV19 ASRMGSTGGYGYT
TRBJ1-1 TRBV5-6 ASSYIQGRNTEAF